This TCR beta chain was captured by sequencing in a study of blood T cell repertoires in COVID-19. This CDR3 is 15 amino acids long. Germline CDR1 reads MNHEY; CDR2 reads SVGEGT. J gave up 8 bases and V 2 bases, and 8 bases lay outside the gene matches. Clones were sequenced by immunoSEQ multiplex PCR, and TCRdb holds only the in-frame ones, with some missing. The table has 250,000 to 350,000 clones, about nine tenths seen once. The clonotype originates from a woman aged 50 to 65 who had recovered from COVID-19. The chain joins TRBV6-2 or TRBV6-3 to TRBJ2-3, with 9 bases matching TRBD2. The sample consisted of peripheral blood. The CDR3 region has the DNA TGTGCCAGCAGTTACCGAGGGACTAGCATAGGTACGCAGTATTTT. Residues: CASSYRGTSIGTQYF.